Here is one TCR beta chain with its context. Antigen unknown. Sequenced by immunoSEQ multiplex PCR; TCRdb stores in-frame clones only, minus some. The repertoire consists of 150,000 or so clones, with less than 95% occurring once and the leading ten covering approximately 0.64%. Trimming stripped 5 bases from V and 4 bases from J, with 11 bases between. Germline CDR1 is SEHNR and CDR2 is FQNEAQ (reference sequence). This CDR3 has 13 residues. This sample was taken from a study of T cell responses to AZD1222 COVID-19 vaccine. Study outcomes and limitations: Spike-specific TCRs gained breadth and depth after people received two AZD1222 doses.

The input for sequencing was peripheral blood, taken on day 0 of AZD1222 vaccination. The gene calls are TRBV7-9 and TRBJ1-2, with D uncertain. The TCR comes from an adult in good health. In DNA, the CDR3 is TGTGCCAGCAGCCCCTGGGTGACCTATGGCTACACCTTC. Residues: CASSPWVTYGYTF. Drawing the rest from reference TRBV7-9 and TRBJ1-2, the complete variable domain is DTGVSQNPRHKITKRGQNVTFRCDPISEHNRLYWYRQTLGQGPEFLTYFQNEAQLEKSRLLSDRFSAERPKGSFSTLEIQRTEQGDSAMYLCASSPWVTYGYTFGSGTRLTVV.